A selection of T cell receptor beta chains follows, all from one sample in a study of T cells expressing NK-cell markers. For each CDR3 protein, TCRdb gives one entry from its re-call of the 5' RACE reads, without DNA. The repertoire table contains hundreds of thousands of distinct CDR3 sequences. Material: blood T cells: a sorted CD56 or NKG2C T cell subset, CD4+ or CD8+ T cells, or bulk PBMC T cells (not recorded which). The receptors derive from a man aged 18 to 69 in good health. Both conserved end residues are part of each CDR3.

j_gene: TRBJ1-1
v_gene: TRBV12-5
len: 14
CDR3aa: CASAEGAGNTEAFF

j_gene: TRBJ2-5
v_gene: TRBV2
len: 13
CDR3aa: CASRWDIRETQYF

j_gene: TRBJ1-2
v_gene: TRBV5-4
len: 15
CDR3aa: CASSFLGQGDHGYTF

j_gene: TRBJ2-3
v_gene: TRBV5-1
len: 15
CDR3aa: CASSQGQWGTDTQYF

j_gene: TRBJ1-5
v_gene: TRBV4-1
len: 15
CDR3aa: CASSQSQGDNQPQHF

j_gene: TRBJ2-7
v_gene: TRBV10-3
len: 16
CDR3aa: CAISESIRHGPHEQYF

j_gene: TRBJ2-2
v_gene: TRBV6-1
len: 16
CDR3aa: CASRPPGTDYTGELFF

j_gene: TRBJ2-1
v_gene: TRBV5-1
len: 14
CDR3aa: CASSRGQGNDEQFF

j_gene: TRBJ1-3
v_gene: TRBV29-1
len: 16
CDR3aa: CSAGTGLPSSGNTIYF

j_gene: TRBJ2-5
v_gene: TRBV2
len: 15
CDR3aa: CASRQEGQRSGTQYF

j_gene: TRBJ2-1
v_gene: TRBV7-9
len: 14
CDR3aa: CASTHGRGNNEQFF